Listed below are T cell receptor beta chains from one sample, sequenced in a study of OX40 agonist ivuxolimab in advanced cancers. Method: immunoSEQ multiplex PCR; TCRdb's copy keeps in-frame clones and lacks some. The table records tens of thousands of clones, 80% to 95% of them present only once. Material: CD4+ or CD8+ T cells sorted from blood, obtained in a trial of the OX40 agonist ivuxolimab. The receptors stem from an adult with an advanced solid tumor such as melanoma, head and neck, liver or kidney cancer. Each CDR3 is given with its conserved first and last residue. D genes are given only for firm matches. For some rows the clone size is stated as once, few or many, or as a class when expanded; others skip it.

CDR3 | DNA | size | D | J | V
CASSTYRGPGEQFF | TGTGCCAGTAGTACGTACAGGGGGCCCGGTGAGCAGTTCTTC | . | TRBD1 | TRBJ2-1 | TRBV19
CAGTMRAGREQYF | TGTGCCGGGACCATGCGGGCGGGTCGGGAGCAGTACTTC | once | . | TRBJ2-7 | TRBV30
CAISGGQGTDGYTF | TGTGCCATCAGTGGGGGACAGGGAACCGATGGCTACACCTTC | . | TRBD1 | TRBJ1-2 | TRBV10-3
CAWAIQGAMADTQYF | TGTGCCTGGGCGATACAGGGGGCGATGGCAGATACGCAGTATTTT | . | TRBD1 | TRBJ2-3 | TRBV30
CASRGQGMADTQYF | TGTGCCAGCAGAGGACAGGGAATGGCAGATACGCAGTATTTT | once | TRBD1 | TRBJ2-3 | TRBV6-5
CASSEVGGETQYF | TGTGCCAGCAGTGAAGTTGGGGGGGAGACCCAGTACTTC | . | . | TRBJ2-5 | TRBV6-1
CASSKGLGFMNTEAFF | TGTGCCAGCAGTAAAGGACTTGGATTCATGAACACTGAAGCTTTCTTT | . | . | TRBJ1-1 | TRBV7-9
CASSLGPQVNEQFF | TGTGCCAGCAGCCTGGGACCTCAGGTGAATGAGCAGTTCTTC | . | . | TRBJ2-1 | TRBV11-2
CASSPVPISNQPQHF | TGTGCCAGCAGCCCGGTACCGATTAGCAATCAGCCCCAGCATTTT | . | . | TRBJ1-5 | TRBV21-1
CAISEKTGGETQYF | TGTGCCATCAGTGAGAAGACAGGGGGGGAGACCCAGTACTTC | . | TRBD1 | TRBJ2-5 | TRBV10-3
CASGGAFQETQYF | TGTGCCAGCGGAGGGGCCTTCCAAGAGACCCAGTACTTC | . | . | TRBJ2-5 | TRBV6-6
CASSAYGQGTSNTIYF | TGTGCCAGTAGTGCCTACGGACAGGGAACATCCAACACCATATATTTT | once | TRBD1 | TRBJ1-3 | TRBV19
CASSLRITAYNEQFF | TGTGCCAGCAGCTTGCGGATCACAGCATACAATGAGCAGTTCTTC | . | . | TRBJ2-1 | TRBV5-5
CASSLTGGGTYEQYF | TGTGCCAGCAGCTTGACGGGAGGGGGAACCTACGAGCAGTACTTC | . | TRBD2 | TRBJ2-7 | TRBV11-2
CASSRDFQETQYF | TGTGCCAGCAGCCGGGACTTCCAAGAGACCCAGTACTTC | . | . | TRBJ2-5 | TRBV7-3
CASSLFEGAADTQYF | TGTGCCAGCAGCTTATTTGAGGGGGCGGCAGATACGCAGTATTTT | . | TRBD1 | TRBJ2-3 | TRBV7-9
CASSYFLAGNTDTQYF | TGTGCCAGCAGTTACTTCCTAGCGGGTAACACAGATACGCAGTATTTT | . | TRBD2 | TRBJ2-3 | TRBV6-5
CASSLEVRLAGFTDTQYF | TGTGCCAGCAGCTTAGAAGTTCGGCTAGCGGGGTTCACAGATACGCAGTATTTT | . | TRBD2 | TRBJ2-3 | TRBV7-2
CAGASGSSYNEQFF | TGTGCCGGGGCAAGCGGAAGCTCCTACAATGAGCAGTTCTTC | . | . | TRBJ2-1 | TRBV30